This TCR beta chain emerged from a study of T cell changes during pregnancy in multiple sclerosis. Clones were read by immunoSEQ multiplex PCR, and TCRdb kept only the in-frame ones, dropping some. The profile covers about 88,000 clones, with roughly 90% appearing a single time and less than 2% taken by the ten largest. The germline V gene encodes CDR1 SGHNT and CDR2 YYREEE (reference sequence). Trimming removed 3 bases from V and 0 bases from J; junction bases left unmatched: 5. The CDR3 length is 15 residues. Sequencing used peripheral blood, obtained in the first trimester of pregnancy. The source of this sequence is a female donor with multiple sclerosis, enrolled in a pregnancy study. The J gene is TRBJ1-2, the V gene TRBV5-4, with 7 bases identical to TRBD1. The CDR3 DNA reads as TGTGCCAGCAGCTCCGGGACAGCAGCTAACTATGGCTACACCTTC. Translation: CASSSGTAANYGYTF. Drawing the rest from reference TRBV5-4 and TRBJ1-2, the complete variable domain is ETGVTQSPTHLIKTRGQQVTLRCSSQSGHNTVSWYQQALGQGPQFIFQYYREEENGRGNFPPRFSGLQFPNYSSELNVNALELDDSALYLCASSSGTAANYGYTFGSGTRLTVV.